The source of this T cell receptor (beta chain) is a study of cytomegalovirus exposure and HLA in healthy donors (dated by TCRdb to the late 2010s). The study in broad terms: An earlier analysis of approximately 640 of the donors reported about 250 Gb of sequence data and roughly 100 million unique TCR beta sequences from roughly 200 million T cells. Donor age, sex, ethnicity and CMV serostatus were compiled together with the repertoire data. The study aimed to test whether signatures of past pathogen exposure could be identified by cataloging public T cell receptors. A later analysis re-analyzed previously published TCR beta repertoires from 650 to 800 donors and added high-resolution HLA genotyping to study TCR occurrence patterns. Among the approximately 400 genotyped donors, roughly 80% belonged to the genetic ancestry cluster associated with self-reported Caucasian donors. Every repertoire in the discovery cohort had been generated on one and the same sequencing platform. HLA typing included class I and class II loci at four-digit resolution. The study combined high-throughput TCR immunosequencing, statistical association of individual TCRs with disease status, and machine learning to predict cytomegalovirus infection status. Across some 400 genotyped donors of the cohort, an average of roughly 200,000 unique TCR beta nucleotide sequences per donor were sequenced, and 15% to 20% of those sequences were non-productive. The later analysis used no new phenotypic data to find candidate immune exposures, relying instead on TCR beta sequences and their occurrence across donors. Genome-wide SNP genotypes for about three fifths of the roughly 670 donors were used in a later genetic analysis, which treated that subset as a discovery cohort. Because of strong linkage in the cohort, a handful of DR-DQ haplotypes were treated as single units for association and clustering. An earlier analysis of roughly 580 of the donors used high-throughput TCR beta sequencing to judge whether each TCR beta V gene segment behaved as functional or pseudogenic. An early release covering over 500 HLA-typed donors comprised approximately 300 gigabases of sequencing data and around 85 million unique TCR sequences. Using immunosequencing, the study profiled T cell repertoires from roughly 650 subjects and related those repertoires to cytomegalovirus serostatus. The number of typed donors differed by locus: roughly 620-640 for A, B, C, DRB1 and DQB1; some 500 for DQA1; roughly 600 for DPA1; and 450 to 480 for DPB1. Besides the first cohort of around 670 subjects, a separate validation cohort made up of 120 different subjects was used. Results the study describes overall, beyond this receptor: Across donors, most TCR sequences were observed very rarely, whereas some public TCRs were present in many individuals. According to a later analysis, TCR association rates differed among HLA loci, with DRB1 alleles showing the most associated TCRs and HLA-C alleles showing the fewest. A further reported finding was that TCR beta sequences accurately predicted the HLA-A and HLA-B alleles for most subjects in the first cohort. Compared with equally common non-associated chains, HLA-associated TCR beta chains in a later analysis were more clonally expanded and had lower generation probabilities. This cohort had only TCR beta chains sequenced, and the lack of alpha or paired-chain data limited which features could be detected. Presence/absence analyses assumed roughly uniform sequencing depth across donors, an assumption that may not hold. In vitro tests confirmed that three of the cytomegalovirus-associated TCR beta chains recognize cytomegalovirus antigens. HLA typing was unavailable for some donors at each locus, so association tests used only the typed subset. The earlier analysis of approximately 540 of the donors excluded 15 to 20 rarely observed V segments, including chromosome 9 orphons, because counts were too low. Correlated functional status among segregating V segments might reflect linkage disequilibrium, but an unknown experimental factor could not be ruled out. The study listed around 160 TCR beta chains as associated with cytomegalovirus. V-gene and J-gene trimming of TCR beta chains was associated with a missense DCLRE1C variant in a later genetic analysis, and the association was replicated in an independent cohort. Assigning TCR associations to individual alleles was difficult when HLA alleles, especially DR and DQ, strongly co-occurred. The classifier was reported to diagnose cytomegalovirus status with high specificity and sensitivity in both the original and validation cohorts. In a later analysis, most CMV-associated TCR beta chains were found to appear HLA-restricted, with HLA associations seemingly driven largely by CMV exposure. The 87-base-pair reads could not distinguish some IMGT-functional V segments, including TRBV6-2 and TRBV6-3, so those segments were excluded. Several of the top co-occurrence clusters appeared to be linked to parvovirus B19, influenza, CMV and Epstein-Barr virus, according to a later analysis. Broadly in line with IMGT annotations, most TCR beta V segments showed up in productive rearrangements about 87% or about 30% of the time in an earlier analysis of approximately 640 of the donors. A cluster of highly shared sequence variants was judged likely to be a technical artifact of the sequencing pipeline. A later genetic analysis reported fewer N-insertions in productive TCRs among donors in an Asian-associated ancestry cluster than the roughly 700-donor mean. Specific HLA alleles were associated with over 15,000 TCR beta sequences at a false discovery rate of 0.05 in a later analysis. The authors suggested that the approach could potentially be extended to other disease states and immunological phenotypes. The only immune exposure information available for the cohort was CMV serostatus.

The cohort comprised 666 healthy bone marrow donors. All cohort members were sampled while nominally healthy, although unrecorded immune exposures were likely present. The donor was CMV seronegative and was included in the group of about 400 seronegative cohort members. Every donor gave a peripheral blood sample, and the peripheral blood mononuclear cells from that sample were used for TCR beta sequencing. The Qiagen DNeasy Blood Extraction Kit was used to extract genomic DNA from the blood cell samples. The library was produced with the immunoSEQ multiplex PCR assay. The multiplex PCR relied on a mix of 60 forward primers for TCR Vbeta segments and 13 reverse primers for TCR Jbeta segments. The CDR3 region of rearranged TCR beta genes was amplified from genomic DNA by a multiplex PCR assay. On the Illumina HiSeq System, the amplified TCR beta libraries were sequenced as 87-base-pair reads. For the original study's pipeline: A later analysis counted around 72 million unique TCR beta chains across the 640 or so repertoires, and around 12 million of these chains were shared by at least two donors. A nearest-neighbor algorithm error-corrected the raw reads and collapsed the reads into unique sequences, merging closely related sequences to remove PCR and sequencing errors. V, D and J gene segments were assigned by aligning CDR3 sequences to IMGT reference sequences. Each retained sequence needed at least a six-nucleotide match to both a V gene segment and a J gene segment. A rearrangement was called productive if the CDR3 had no stop codons and remained in frame with V and J, and every other rearrangement was called non-productive. CDR3 was defined according to IMGT convention as the region running from the second conserved V-encoded cysteine to the conserved J-encoded phenylalanine. The earlier analysis of about 560 of the donors excluded any sequence lacking an unambiguous match to a single V gene segment. An earlier analysis of over 450 of the donors classified V segments as functional when productive rearrangements were above 56.7% and as segregating when the standard deviation between donors was above 5%. To diagnose cytomegalovirus status from the catalog of TCR beta chain sequences, a statistical classification framework was built. In a later analysis, TCR nucleotide sequences were compared against IMGT/GENE-DB human TR gene sequences so that V and J genes could be assigned. Using the TCRdist pipeline, a later analysis assigned CDR3 sequences along with most-parsimonious VDJ recombination scenarios. In a later analysis, each TCR beta chain was defined by its CDR3 amino acid sequence together with its V-gene family, and reads without a unique V-gene family were excluded. A later analysis removed 600 or so highly shared, low-generation-probability nucleotide sequences to deal with suspected cross-contamination and a sequencing artifact. In a later analysis, a clonal expansion index was calculated for each public chain from normalized within-repertoire ranks of inferred template counts. Generation probabilities in a later analysis came from a VDJ recombination model fitted to out-of-frame rearrangements, and those results were checked against IGoR. In a later analysis, TCR-TCR, TCR-HLA and TCR-CMV co-occurrence was scored with hypergeometric tests, and a repertoire-size bias correction was applied to TCR pairs. To estimate false discovery rates, a later analysis permuted the HLA or CMV assignments 20 times. In a later analysis, co-occurring TCRs were grouped with DBSCAN, and TCRdist sequence similarity was added when clustering was performed within HLA-allele-positive subsets. For co-occurrence clustering, repertoires with fewer than 30,000 or more than 120,000 public chains were excluded, along with roughly 5 repertoires with anomalous nucleotide sharing. TCRdb holds this immuneACCESS table with in-frame rearrangements only. Some clones are missing; in checked studies, unresolved V genes explain under half, and the rest has no known cause. V, J and clone size are those of that table, while D and trimming were read from the DNA. This sample's table lists roughly 150,000 clones. The leading ten clones occupy 1.6% of the sample.

For this clone: Its antigen is unknown.

Reading the germline V gene (reference sequence) gives CDR1 DFQATT and CDR2 SNEGSKA. Its CDR3 holds 11 amino acids, cysteine through phenylalanine. The kept DNA is CDR3 alone, 33 bases in frame from the first base. Between the V and J ends, shortened by 3 bases and 11 bases respectively, the junction contains 13 bases. The sequencing sample was made of PBMCs. The clonotype originates from a woman aged 45 to 65 in good health and CMV-seronegative. Recombination linked TRBV20-1 to TRBJ1-1; TRBD1 is perhaps the D gene, given 6 matching bases. The nucleotide sequence is given as TGCAGTGCTAGGGGGGGGGCGCCTGCTTTCTTT. It is translated as CSARGGAPAFF.